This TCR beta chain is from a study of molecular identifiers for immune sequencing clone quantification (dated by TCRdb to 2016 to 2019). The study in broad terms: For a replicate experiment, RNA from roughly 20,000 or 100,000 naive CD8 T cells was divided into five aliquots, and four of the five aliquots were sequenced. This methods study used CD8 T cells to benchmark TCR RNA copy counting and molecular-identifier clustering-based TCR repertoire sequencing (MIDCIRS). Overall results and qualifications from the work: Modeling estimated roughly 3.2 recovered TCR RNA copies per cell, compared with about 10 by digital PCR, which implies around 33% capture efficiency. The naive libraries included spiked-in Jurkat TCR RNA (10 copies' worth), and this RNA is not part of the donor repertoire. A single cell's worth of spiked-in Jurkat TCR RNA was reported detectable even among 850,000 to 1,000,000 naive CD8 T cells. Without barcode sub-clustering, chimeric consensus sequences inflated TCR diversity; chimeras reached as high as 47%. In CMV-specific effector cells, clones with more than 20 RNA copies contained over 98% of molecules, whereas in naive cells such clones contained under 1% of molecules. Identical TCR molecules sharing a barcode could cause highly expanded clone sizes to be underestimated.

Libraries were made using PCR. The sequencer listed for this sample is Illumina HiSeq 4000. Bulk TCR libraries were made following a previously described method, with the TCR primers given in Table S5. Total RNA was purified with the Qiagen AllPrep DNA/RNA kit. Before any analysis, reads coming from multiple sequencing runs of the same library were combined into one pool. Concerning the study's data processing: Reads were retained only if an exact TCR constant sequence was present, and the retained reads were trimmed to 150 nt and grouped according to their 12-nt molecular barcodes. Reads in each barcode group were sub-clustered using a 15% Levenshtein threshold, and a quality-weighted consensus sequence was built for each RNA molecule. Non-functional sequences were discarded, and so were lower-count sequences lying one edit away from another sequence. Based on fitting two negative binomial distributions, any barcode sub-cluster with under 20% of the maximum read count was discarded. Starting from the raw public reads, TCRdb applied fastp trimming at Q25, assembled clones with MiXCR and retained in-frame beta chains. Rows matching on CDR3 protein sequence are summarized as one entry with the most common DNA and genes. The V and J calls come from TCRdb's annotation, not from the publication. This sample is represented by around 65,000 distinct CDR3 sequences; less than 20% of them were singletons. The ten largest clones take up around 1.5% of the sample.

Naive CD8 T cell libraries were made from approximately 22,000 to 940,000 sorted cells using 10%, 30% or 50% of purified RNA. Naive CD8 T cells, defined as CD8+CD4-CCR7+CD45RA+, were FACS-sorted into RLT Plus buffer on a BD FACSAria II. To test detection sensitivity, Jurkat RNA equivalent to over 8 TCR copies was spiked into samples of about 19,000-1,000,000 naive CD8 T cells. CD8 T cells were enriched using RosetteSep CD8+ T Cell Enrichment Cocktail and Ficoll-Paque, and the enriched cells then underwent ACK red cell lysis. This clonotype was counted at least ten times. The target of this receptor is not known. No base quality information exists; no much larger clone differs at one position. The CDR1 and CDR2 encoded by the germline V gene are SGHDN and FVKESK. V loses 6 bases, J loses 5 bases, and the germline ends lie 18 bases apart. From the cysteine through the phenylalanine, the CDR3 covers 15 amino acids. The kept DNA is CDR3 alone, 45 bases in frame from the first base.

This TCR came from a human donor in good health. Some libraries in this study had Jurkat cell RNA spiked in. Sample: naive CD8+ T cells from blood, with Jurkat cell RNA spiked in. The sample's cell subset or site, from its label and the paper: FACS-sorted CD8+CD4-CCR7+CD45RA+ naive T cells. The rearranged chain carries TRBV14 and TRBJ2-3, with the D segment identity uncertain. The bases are TGTGCCAGCAGTCCCACCGCTATAGTTGGAGATACGCAGTATTTT. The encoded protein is CASSPTAIVGDTQYF.